These 19 T cell receptor beta chains came from one sample sequenced in a study of T cell repertoires in cytomegalovirus infection. TCRdb re-called the reads through MiXCR, storing one row per CDR3 protein. Counted here are fewer than 900,000 distinct CDR3 sequences, almost 30% occurring once; the ten biggest clones make up around 13%. These receptors lack a known antigen. The sequences come from cultured CD8+ T cells from PBMCs, collected from culture after CMV antigen stimulation. The receptors were gathered from a human donor in good health (CMV status not recorded). Some clones in this sample may be carry-over from other donors' samples.

This chain uses TRBV2 with TRBJ2-1, with D perhaps matching TRBD2 (5 bases). With 4 bases removed from V and 1 base from J, the gap between germline ends came to 23 bases. The germline gives CDR1 SNHLY, CDR2 FYNNEI. This CDR3 is built from 19 residues. In DNA, the CDR3 is TGTGCCAGCAGTGTGGAGGAAGAAGAGGCCCTTATATCCTACAATGAGCAGTTCTTC. Residues: CASSVEEEEALISYNEQFF. Supplemented by reference TRBV2 and TRBJ2-1, the full variable domain reads EPEVTQTPSHQVTQMGQEVILRCVPISNHLYFYWYRQILGQKVEFLVSFYNNEISEKSEIFDDQFSVERPDGSNFTLKIRSTKLEDSAMYFCASSVEEEEALISYNEQFFGPGTRLTVL.

V usage is TRBV6-6 and J usage is TRBJ2-5, with D perhaps matching TRBD1 (5 bases). The CDR3 covers 18 residues. The ends were cut back, 0 bases at V and 1 base at J, with 18 bases in the middle. Germline CDR1 and CDR2: MNHNY and SVGAGI (reference sequence). Here the CDR3 reads CASSYSRAGRVIQETQYF. In DNA form, the CDR3 reads TGTGCCAGCAGTTACTCAAGGGCAGGGCGAGTCATCCAAGAGACCCAGTACTTC.

This clonotype showed up many times. The V and J genes are TRBV5-8 and TRBJ2-2, with a possible D match to TRBD1 (5 bases). V lost 3 bases, J lost 1 base, and 13 bases lay in between. The germline CDR1 and CDR2 sequences are SGHTS and YDEGEE. The CDR3 spans 16 residues. The CDR3 DNA sequence: TGTGCCAGCAGCTCCTTCGACACAGGGAACACCGGGGAGCTGTTTTTT. Residues: CASSSFDTGNTGELFF.

A remark on this clonotype: A much larger clone is a single base away; this may be a read error. The gene calls are TRBV7-3 and TRBJ2-2; D may correspond to TRBD1 or TRBD2 (6 bases each). CDR3 length equals 14 residues. In germline, CDR1 is SGHTA, CDR2 FQGTGA. CDR3 protein: CTSRDWRGTGELFF. CDR3 nucleotides: TGTACCAGCAGGGACTGGAGGGGGACCGGGGAGCTGTTTTTT.

Remarks on this clonotype: At one end the junction does not follow the germline gene, possibly because of a read error. The chain joins TRBV4-1 to TRBJ1-2; weak D call: TRBD1 (6 bases). Germline CDR1 reads MGHRA; CDR2 reads YSYEKL. The CDR3 has 14 amino acids. The CDR3 DNA sequence: TGTGCCAGCAGCCGCCAAGGGGGAACCTATGGCTACACCTTC. Translating it yields CASSRQGGTYGYTF.

This clonotype was counted between two and nine times. CDR3 sequence: CASSGRDLYTVNYGYTF. CDR3 nucleotides: TGTGCCAGCAGTGGAAGGGACCTTTACACCGTGAACTATGGCTACACCTTC. The J gene is TRBJ1-2, the V gene TRBV25-1, with D perhaps matching TRBD1 (5 bases). Germline CDR1 reads MGHDK; CDR2 reads SYGVNS. CDR3 length equals 17 residues. V gave up 4 bases and J gave up 2 bases, with 20 bases separating them.

The chain joins TRBV7-9 to TRBJ1-2; 10 bases are shared with TRBD1. The CDR3 consists of 15 residues. J lost 7 bases, V lost 6 bases, and 11 bases had no gene match. Germline CDR1 SEHNR, CDR2 FQNEAQ (reference sequence). Here the CDR3 reads CASRTGTGALIGYTF. The DNA for the CDR3 is TGTGCCAGCAGGACCGGGACAGGGGCCCTTATTGGCTACACCTTC.

The chain employs TRBV7-9 and TRBJ2-5, with no clear D. The CDR3 spans 14 residues. V was cut by 6 bases and J by 7 bases, with 18 bases left in between. Germline-derived CDR1 and CDR2 are SEHNR and FQNEAQ (reference sequence). In DNA, the CDR3 is TGTGCCAGCAGTTCTGGCGCAGGCGAGTGGACCCAGTACTTC. This encodes CASSSGAGEWTQYF. The full variable domain, completed using reference TRBV7-9 and TRBJ2-5, is DTGVSQNPRHKITKRGQNVTFRCDPISEHNRLYWYRQTLGQGPEFLTYFQNEAQLEKSRLLSDRFSAERPKGSFSTLEIQRTEQGDSAMYLCASSSGAGEWTQYFGPGTRLLVL.

The chain uses TRBV27 and TRBJ2-5, with 7 bases identical to TRBD1. V lost 6 bases, J lost 4 bases, and 8 bases stayed unmatched. CDR1 and CDR2 from the germline V gene are MNHEY and SMNVEV (reference sequence). The CDR3 has 14 residues. In DNA, the CDR3 is TGTGCCAGCAGAACAGGGGTGGTGGCAGAGACCCAGTACTTC. Translating it yields CASRTGVVAETQYF.

The V gene is TRBV6-1, the J gene TRBJ2-7, with D possibly TRBD1 on 5 matching bases. The germline CDR1 and CDR2 sequences are MNHNS and SASEGT. CDR3 length: 14 amino acids. V was shortened by 2 bases and J by 3 bases, with 11 bases between the two germline ends. The CDR3, as DNA: TGTGCCAGCAGTGAATTAAGTCAGGGCTACGAGCAGTACTTC. Protein sequence: CASSELSQGYEQYF.

This clonotype was found many times. The chain couples TRBV7-6 to TRBJ2-3, with D possibly TRBD2 on 6 matching bases. The CDR3 runs to 16 residues. V was pared by 5 bases and J by 4 bases, with 19 bases between. The germline V gene has CDR1 SGHVS and CDR2 FNYEAQ. The CDR3 DNA is TGTGCCAGCAGCCCTAAGGAGGGAGTGGGGGCAGATACGCAGTATTTT. The encoded protein is CASSPKEGVGADTQYF. Filled out from reference TRBV7-6 and TRBJ2-3, the complete variable domain reads GAGVSQSPRYKVTKRGQDVALRCDPISGHVSLYWYRQALGQGPEFLTYFNYEAQQDKSGLPNDRFSAERPEGSISTLTIQRTEQRDSAMYRCASSPKEGVGADTQYFGPGTRLTVL.

The chain joins TRBV19 to TRBJ2-1; no firm D call. From germline, CDR1 is LNHDA and CDR2 SQIVND (reference sequence). The V gene lost 0 bases and the J gene lost 5 bases, with 17 bases spanning the gap. The CDR3 sequence is 17 residues long. The CDR3: CASSIDVADVPHNEQFF. The CDR3 DNA follows: TGTGCCAGTAGTATAGATGTGGCAGACGTCCCCCACAATGAGCAGTTCTTC.

This rearrangement joins TRBV19 to TRBJ2-1; D call uncertain. Trimming removed 1 base at V and 6 bases at J, with 4 bases between. The CDR3 sequence is 12 residues long. Germline CDR1 reads LNHDA; CDR2 reads SQIVND (reference sequence). The CDR3 region has the DNA TGTGCCAGTAGTATAGGGGCCAATGAGCAGTTCTTC. Translating gives CASSIGANEQFF.

This clonotype was counted a few times. This chain connects TRBV2 to TRBJ1-3; a weak D match, TRBD1 (6 bases). The CDR3 runs 13 residues. Germline V gene data show CDR1 as SNHLY and CDR2 as FYNNEI. Trimming took off 9 bases at V and 0 bases at J, with 9 bases between the two ends. For the CDR3, the DNA is TGTGCCAGTCCGGACAGCTCTGGAAACACCATATATTTT. Translation gives CASPDSSGNTIYF.

This clonotype was detected once. The V gene is TRBV20-1, the J gene TRBJ2-2; maybe TRBD1 (5 bases). V was trimmed by 6 bases and J by 0 bases, leaving 8 bases between them. This CDR3 is built from 13 residues. Germline CDR1 is DFQATT and CDR2 is SNEGSKA (reference sequence). For the CDR3, the DNA is TGCAGTGCAACGACAGCGAACACCGGGGAGCTGTTTTTT. Protein: CSATTANTGELFF.

This chain links TRBV20-1 with TRBJ1-5; 9 bases are a match to TRBD1. CDR3 size: 19 residues. Germline V gives CDR1 DFQATT, CDR2 SNEGSKA (reference sequence). J was trimmed by 0 bases and V by 0 bases; bases with no gene match: 12. CDR3 nucleotide sequence: TGCAGTGCTAGAGATGGAACCGGACAGGGGTTTTATAGCAATCAGCCCCAGCATTTT. Translating it yields CSARDGTGQGFYSNQPQHF.

This clonotype was counted ten times or more. The genes are TRBV7-9 and TRBJ2-1; TRBD2 matches at 15 bases. The CDR3 consists of 16 residues. Losses at the gene ends were 8 bases for V and 9 bases for J; bases not matched to a gene: 11. CDR1 and CDR2 (germline): SEHNR, FQNEAQ (reference sequence). The CDR3 DNA reads TGTGCCAGCCCCCCGCCGGGACTAGCGGGGGGTTTTGAGCAGTTCTTC. It yields the protein CASPPPGLAGGFEQFF.

The chain recombines TRBV4-2 with TRBJ1-1; D unclear. The CDR3 consists of 17 residues. The V gene lost 4 bases and the J gene lost 0 bases, with 18 bases spanning the gap. Germline V gene lookup returns CDR1 LGHNA and CDR2 YNFKEQ. CDR3 sequence (DNA): TGTGCCAGCAGCCCCCCCCGGGGAGAGGCCATGAACACTGAAGCTTTCTTT. This codes for CASSPPRGEAMNTEAFF.

This clonotype was detected a few times. The chain recombines TRBV14 with TRBJ2-5; a weak D match, TRBD1 (6 bases). The CDR3 is 15 amino acids. CDR1 and CDR2 from the germline V gene are SGHDN and FVKESK. Trimming cost V 3 bases and J 4 bases, with 15 bases left between them. CDR3 coding DNA: TGTGCCAGCAGCCAGCCTAGGGGGAGTAGAGAGACCCAGTACTTC. Translated: CASSQPRGSRETQYF. Complete variable domain (other parts from reference TRBV14 and TRBJ2-5): EAGVTQFPSHSVIEKGQTVTLRCDPISGHDNLYWYRRVMGKEIKFLLHFVKESKQDESGMPNNRFLAERTGGTYSTLKVQPAELEDSGVYFCASSQPRGSRETQYFGPGTRLLVL.